This TCR beta chain was captured in a study of T cell responses to AZD1222 COVID-19 vaccine. V was pared by 7 bases and J by 4 bases, with 11 bases between. This CDR3 has 12 residues. Germline V lookup: CDR1 LNHDA, CDR2 SQIVND (reference sequence). This clone was detected only once. Using immunoSEQ multiplex PCR, the repertoire was profiled, and TCRdb retains in-frame clones only, with some absent. The table includes 100,000 to 150,000 clones, around 87% detected once. The receptor comes from an adult in good health. Sequencing used peripheral blood, obtained on day 0 of AZD1222 vaccination. The rearrangement joins TRBV19 to TRBJ2-7, with a tentative D call TRBD2 (6 bases). The CDR3 bases are TGTGCCAGTACCTCGACTAGTTACGAGCAGTACTTC. This encodes CASTSTSYEQYF.